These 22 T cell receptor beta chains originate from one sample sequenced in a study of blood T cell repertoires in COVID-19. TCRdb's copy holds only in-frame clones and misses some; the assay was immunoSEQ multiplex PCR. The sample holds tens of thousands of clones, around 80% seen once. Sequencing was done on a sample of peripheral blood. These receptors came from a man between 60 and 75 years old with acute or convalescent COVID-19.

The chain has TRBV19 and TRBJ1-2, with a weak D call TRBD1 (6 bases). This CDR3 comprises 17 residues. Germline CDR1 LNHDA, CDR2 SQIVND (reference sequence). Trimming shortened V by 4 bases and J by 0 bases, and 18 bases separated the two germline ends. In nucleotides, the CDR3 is TGTGCCAGTAGTACGTTAGGACAGCCATCAACTAACTATGGCTACACCTTC. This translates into CASSTLGQPSTNYGYTF.

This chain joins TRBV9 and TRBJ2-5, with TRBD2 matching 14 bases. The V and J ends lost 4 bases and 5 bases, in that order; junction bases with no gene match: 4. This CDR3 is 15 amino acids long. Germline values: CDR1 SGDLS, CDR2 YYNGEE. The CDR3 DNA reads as TGTGCCAGCAGCTCCCGGACTAGCGGGGGGGAGACCCAGTACTTC. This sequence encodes CASSSRTSGGETQYF.

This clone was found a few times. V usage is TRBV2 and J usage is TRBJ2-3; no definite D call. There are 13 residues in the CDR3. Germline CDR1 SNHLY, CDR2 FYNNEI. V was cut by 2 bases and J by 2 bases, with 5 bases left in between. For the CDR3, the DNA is TGTGCCAGCAGTGAAATTTACACAGATACGCAGTATTTT. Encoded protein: CASSEIYTDTQYF. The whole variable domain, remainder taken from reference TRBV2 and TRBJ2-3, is EPEVTQTPSHQVTQMGQEVILRCVPISNHLYFYWYRQILGQKVEFLVSFYNNEISEKSEIFDDQFSVERPDGSNFTLKIRSTKLEDSAMYFCASSEIYTDTQYFGPGTRLTVL.

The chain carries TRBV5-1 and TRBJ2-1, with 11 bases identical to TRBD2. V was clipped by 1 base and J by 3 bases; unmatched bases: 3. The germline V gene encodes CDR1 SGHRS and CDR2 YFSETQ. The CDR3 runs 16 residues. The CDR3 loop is CASSLPSGGIYNEQFF. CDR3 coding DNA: TGCGCCAGCAGCTTGCCTAGCGGGGGGATCTACAATGAGCAGTTCTTC.

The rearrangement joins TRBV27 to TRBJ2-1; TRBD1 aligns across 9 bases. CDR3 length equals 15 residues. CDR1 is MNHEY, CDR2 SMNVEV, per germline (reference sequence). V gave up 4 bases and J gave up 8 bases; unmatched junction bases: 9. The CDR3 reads CASSSKDRGWDEQFF. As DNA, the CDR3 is TGTGCCAGCAGTTCGAAGGACAGGGGTTGGGATGAGCAGTTCTTC.

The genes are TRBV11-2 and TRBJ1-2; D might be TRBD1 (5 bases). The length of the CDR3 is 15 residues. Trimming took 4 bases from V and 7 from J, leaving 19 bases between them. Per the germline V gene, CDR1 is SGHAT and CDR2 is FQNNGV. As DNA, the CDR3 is TGTGCCAGCAGCTCGGGACTTCGAGTACCCCCTGGCTACACCTTC. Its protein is CASSSGLRVPPGYTF.

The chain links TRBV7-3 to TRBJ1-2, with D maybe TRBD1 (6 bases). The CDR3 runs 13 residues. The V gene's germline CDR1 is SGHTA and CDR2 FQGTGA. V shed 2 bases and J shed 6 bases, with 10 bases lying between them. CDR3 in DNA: TGTGCCAGCAGCTTAGGGAAGGGGGATGGCTACACCTTC. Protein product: CASSLGKGDGYTF.

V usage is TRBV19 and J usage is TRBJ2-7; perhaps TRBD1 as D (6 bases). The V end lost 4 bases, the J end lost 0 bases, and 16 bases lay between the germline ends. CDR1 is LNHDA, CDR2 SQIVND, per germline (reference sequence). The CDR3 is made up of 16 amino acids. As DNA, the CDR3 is TGTGCCAGTAGTAGGGCCCAGGGCAGGGGCTCCTACGAGCAGTACTTC. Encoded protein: CASSRAQGRGSYEQYF. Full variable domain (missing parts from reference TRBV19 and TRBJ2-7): DGGITQSPKYLFRKEGQNVTLSCEQNLNHDAMYWYRQDPGQGLRLIYYSQIVNDFQKGDIAEGYSVSREKKESFPLTVTSAQKNPTAFYLCASSRAQGRGSYEQYFGPGTRLTVT.

The CDR3 DNA reads as TGTGCCAGCAGTTACTCGATGAGGGCTAATTCACCCCTCCACTTT. It encodes CASSYSMRANSPLHF. This chain connects TRBV6-5 to TRBJ1-6; D unresolved. Germline V gives CDR1 MNHEY, CDR2 SVGAGI. This CDR3 comprises 15 residues. V lost 0 bases to trimming and J lost 6 bases, with 9 bases between them.

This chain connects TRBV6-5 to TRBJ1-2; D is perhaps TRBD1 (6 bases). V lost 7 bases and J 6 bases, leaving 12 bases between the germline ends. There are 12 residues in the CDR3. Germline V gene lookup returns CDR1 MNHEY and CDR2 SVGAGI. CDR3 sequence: CASTQQGNGYTF. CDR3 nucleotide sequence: TGTGCCAGCACCCAACAGGGAAATGGCTACACCTTC.

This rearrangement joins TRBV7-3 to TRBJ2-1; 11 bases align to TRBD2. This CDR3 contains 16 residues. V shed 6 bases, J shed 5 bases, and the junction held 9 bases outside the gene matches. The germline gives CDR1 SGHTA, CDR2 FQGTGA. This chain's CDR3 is CASSRVPGLADNEQFF. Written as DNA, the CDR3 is TGTGCCAGCAGTCGTGTTCCGGGACTAGCGGACAATGAGCAGTTCTTC. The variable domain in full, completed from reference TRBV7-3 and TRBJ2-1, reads GAGVSQTPSNKVTEKGKYVELRCDPISGHTALYWYRQSLGQGPEFLIYFQGTGAADDSGLPNDRFFAVRPEGSVSTLKIQRTERGDSAVYLCASSRVPGLADNEQFFGPGTRLTVL.

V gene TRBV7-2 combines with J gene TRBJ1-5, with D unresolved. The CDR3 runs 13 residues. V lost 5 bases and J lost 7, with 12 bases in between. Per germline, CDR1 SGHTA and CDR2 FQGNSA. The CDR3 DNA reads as TGTGCCAGCAGCCCCGCGGTCCCACAGCCCCAGCATTTT. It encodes CASSPAVPQPQHF.

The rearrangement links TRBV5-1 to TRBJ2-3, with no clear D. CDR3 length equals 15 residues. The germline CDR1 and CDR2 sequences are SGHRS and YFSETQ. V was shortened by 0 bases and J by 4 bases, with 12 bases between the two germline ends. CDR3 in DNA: TGCGCCAGCAGCTTGGCACCAGCGCGGCCAGATACGCAGTATTTT. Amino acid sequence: CASSLAPARPDTQYF.

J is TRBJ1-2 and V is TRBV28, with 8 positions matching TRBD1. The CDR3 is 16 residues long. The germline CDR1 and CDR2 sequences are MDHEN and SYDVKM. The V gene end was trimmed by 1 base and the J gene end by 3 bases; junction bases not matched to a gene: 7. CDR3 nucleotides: TGTGCCAGCAGTTTATCATCGCGACAGGGGTACTATGGCTACACCTTC. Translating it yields CASSLSSRQGYYGYTF.

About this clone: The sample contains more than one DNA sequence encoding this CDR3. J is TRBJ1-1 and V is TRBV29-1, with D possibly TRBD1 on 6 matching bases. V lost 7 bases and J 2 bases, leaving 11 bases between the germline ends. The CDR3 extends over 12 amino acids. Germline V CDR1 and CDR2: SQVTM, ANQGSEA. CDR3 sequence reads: CSGRQVNTEAFF. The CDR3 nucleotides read TGCAGCGGCAGACAGGTCAACACTGAAGCTTTCTTT.

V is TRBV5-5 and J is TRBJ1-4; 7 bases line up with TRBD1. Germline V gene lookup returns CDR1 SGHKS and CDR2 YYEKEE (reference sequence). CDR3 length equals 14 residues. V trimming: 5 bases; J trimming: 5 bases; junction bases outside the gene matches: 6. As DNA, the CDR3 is TGTGCCAGCAGTTCGGGACAGTCAAATGAAAAACTGTTTTTT. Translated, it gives CASSSGQSNEKLFF.

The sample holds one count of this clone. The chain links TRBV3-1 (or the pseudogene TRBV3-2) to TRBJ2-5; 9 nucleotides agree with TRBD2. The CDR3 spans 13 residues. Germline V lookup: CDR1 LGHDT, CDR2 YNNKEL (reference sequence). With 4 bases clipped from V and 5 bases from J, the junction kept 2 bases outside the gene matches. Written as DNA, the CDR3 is TGTGCCAGCAGCCTAGCGGGAGCGGAGACCCAGTACTTC. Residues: CASSLAGAETQYF.

In DNA, the CDR3 is TGCGCCAGCAGCCAAGTTGGGCGGGGGCGAAACACCGGGGAGCTGTTTTTT. Amino acid sequence: CASSQVGRGRNTGELFF. This chain uses TRBV4-3 with TRBJ2-2; TRBD2 is a possible D gene (7 bases). V lost 1 base, J lost 2 bases, and 14 bases lay in between. From germline, CDR1 is LGHNA and CDR2 YSLEER. CDR3 length: 17 residues.

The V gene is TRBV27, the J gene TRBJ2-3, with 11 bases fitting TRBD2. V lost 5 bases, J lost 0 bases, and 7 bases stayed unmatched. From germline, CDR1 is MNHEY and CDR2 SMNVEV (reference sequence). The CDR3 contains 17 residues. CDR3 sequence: CASSPRLAGISTDTQYF. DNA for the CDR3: TGTGCCAGCAGTCCCCGACTAGCGGGAATTAGCACAGATACGCAGTATTTT.

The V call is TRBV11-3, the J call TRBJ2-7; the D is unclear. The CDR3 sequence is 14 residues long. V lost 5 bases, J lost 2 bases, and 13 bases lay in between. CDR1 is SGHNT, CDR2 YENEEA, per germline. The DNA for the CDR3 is TGTGCCAGCAGCGTGCGAAGCAAGCCCTACGAGCAGTACTTC. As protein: CASSVRSKPYEQYF.

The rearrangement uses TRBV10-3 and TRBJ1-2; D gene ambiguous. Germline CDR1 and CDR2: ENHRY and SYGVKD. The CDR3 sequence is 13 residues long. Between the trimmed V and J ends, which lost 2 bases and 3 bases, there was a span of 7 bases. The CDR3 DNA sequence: TGTGCCATCAGTGAGGTCCAGGACTATGGCTACACCTTC. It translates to CAISEVQDYGYTF.

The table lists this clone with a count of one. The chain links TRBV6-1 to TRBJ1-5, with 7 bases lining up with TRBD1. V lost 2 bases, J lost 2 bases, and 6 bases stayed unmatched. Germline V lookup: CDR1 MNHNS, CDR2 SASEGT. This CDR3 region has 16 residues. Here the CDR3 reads CASSEKTGTGNQPQHF. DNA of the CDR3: TGTGCCAGCAGTGAAAAGACAGGGACGGGCAATCAGCCCCAGCATTTT.